Listed below are T cell receptor beta chains from one sample, sequenced in a study of cytomegalovirus exposure and HLA in healthy donors. The data were produced by immunoSEQ multiplex PCR, yet TCRdb's version contains in-frame clones alone and is incomplete. Here the sample table reports roughly 120,000 clones. Specimen: PBMCs. The receptor set was obtained from a man aged 35-49 years in good health and CMV-seronegative. Both conserved end residues are part of each CDR3. A D gene is named only where the DNA matches it firmly.

v_gene	d_gene	j_gene	CDR3aa	CDR3nt
TRBV6-6	-	TRBJ2-1	CASKGSSYNEQFF	TGTGCCAGCAAAGGGAGCTCCTACAATGAGCAGTTCTTC
TRBV19	TRBD2	TRBJ2-7	CASSIGTSGYEQYF	TGTGCCAGTAGTATCGGCACTAGCGGGTACGAGCAGTACTTC
TRBV5-6	TRBD2	TRBJ2-1	CASSLRGLAGVNEQFF	TGTGCCAGCAGCTTGCGGGGACTAGCGGGAGTAAATGAGCAGTTCTTC
TRBV29-1	-	TRBJ1-1	CSAGHAGTEAFF	TGCAGCGCGGGCCATGCGGGAACTGAAGCTTTCTTT
TRBV7-9	TRBD1	TRBJ2-5	CASSTSRQGPEIQYF	TGTGCCAGCAGCACCTCTCGACAGGGTCCAGAGATCCAGTACTTC
TRBV5-1	-	TRBJ1-1	CASSLMGVGTEAFF	TGCGCCAGCAGCTTGATGGGAGTGGGGACTGAAGCTTTCTTT
TRBV11-3	TRBD1	TRBJ1-3	CASSFGTGAGNTIYF	TGTGCCAGCAGCTTCGGGACAGGGGCCGGAAACACCATATATTTT
TRBV5-1	TRBD1	TRBJ1-2	CASSLGGQGANYGYTF	TGCGCCAGCAGCTTGGGGGGACAGGGGGCGAACTATGGCTACACCTTC
TRBV25-1	TRBD1	TRBJ1-3	CASRDRESRNTIYF	TGTGCCAGCAGGGACAGGGAAAGTAGAAACACCATATATTTT
TRBV5-4	TRBD1	TRBJ1-1	CASSSLTGRGTEAFF	TGTGCCAGCAGCTCCCTGACAGGGCGTGGGACTGAAGCTTTCTTT
TRBV6-1	TRBD1	TRBJ2-7	CASGRDRGSFYEQYF	TGTGCCAGCGGAAGGGACAGGGGTTCGTTCTACGAGCAGTACTTC
TRBV30	TRBD2	TRBJ2-2	CAWRRTSGRPRAGELFF	TGTGCCTGGAGACGGACTAGCGGGAGGCCGAGGGCCGGGGAGCTGTTTTTT
TRBV7-2	-	TRBJ2-1	CASSLTLAYNEQFF	TGTGCCAGCAGCTTAACGCTAGCGTACAATGAGCAGTTCTTC
TRBV6-5	TRBD1	TRBJ1-1	CASSSQGGGTEAFF	TGTGCCAGCAGTTCGCAGGGGGGCGGCACTGAAGCTTTCTTT
TRBV27	-	TRBJ1-3	CASSLGGTGNTIYF	TGTGCCAGCAGTTTAGGAGGGACTGGAAACACCATATATTTT
TRBV5-1	-	TRBJ1-2	CASSLGDIGHGYTF	TGCGCCAGCAGCCTGGGGGACATAGGACACGGCTACACCTTC
TRBV7-9	-	TRBJ2-7	CASSIDWSEQYF	TGTGCCAGCAGCATTGACTGGAGCGAGCAGTACTTC
TRBV10-3	TRBD2	TRBJ2-5	CAISEGSGRSETQYF	TGTGCCATCAGTGAGGGTAGCGGGAGGTCAGAGACCCAGTACTTC
TRBV18	TRBD2	TRBJ2-7	CASSPKERESYEQYF	TGTGCCAGCTCACCAAAGGAGCGGGAGTCCTACGAGCAGTACTTC
TRBV28	TRBD1	TRBJ2-7	CASSSVPGTGSYEQYF	TGTGCCAGCAGTTCAGTACCCGGGACAGGGAGCTACGAGCAGTACTTC
TRBV5-6	-	TRBJ2-4	CASSLPAGTKNIQYF	TGTGCCAGCAGCTTGCCGGCGGGGACCAAAAACATTCAGTACTTC
TRBV6-1	-	TRBJ1-1	CASSEGPGTEAFF	TGTGCCAGCAGTGAGGGTCCGGGGACTGAAGCTTTCTTT
TRBV4-1	TRBD2	TRBJ2-3	CASSQDGTSGMSWSTDTQYF	TGCGCCAGCAGCCAAGATGGGACTAGCGGGATGAGCTGGTCCACAGATACGCAGTATTTT
TRBV7-2	TRBD1	TRBJ1-5	CATTSGQYSNQPQHF	TGTGCCACCACCTCGGGACAGTATAGCAATCAGCCCCAGCATTTT
TRBV4-1	-	TRBJ1-6	CASSQVQLYNSPLHF	TGCGCCAGCAGCCAAGTACAGCTCTATAATTCACCCCTCCACTTT
TRBV5-1	TRBD2	TRBJ2-1	CASSTFGLAGGYNEQFF	TGCGCCAGCAGCACCTTTGGACTAGCGGGAGGGTACAATGAGCAGTTCTTC
TRBV6-6	-	TRBJ1-1	CASSYSQGGKTEAFF	TGTGCCAGCAGTTACAGTCAGGGTGGGAAGACTGAAGCTTTCTTT
TRBV29-1	-	TRBJ1-2	CSVRSGEIGYTF	TGCAGCGTCCGGAGCGGAGAAATAGGCTACACCTTC
TRBV30	TRBD2	TRBJ2-2	CAWFSGRGAGGELFF	TGTGCCTGGTTTAGCGGGAGGGGAGCAGGCGGGGAGCTGTTTTTT
TRBV5-1	TRBD2	TRBJ2-1	CASSPGLAGSSYNEQFF	TGCGCCAGCAGCCCGGGACTAGCGGGAAGCTCCTACAATGAGCAGTTCTTC
TRBV7-2	TRBD1	TRBJ1-2	CASSRTGSNYGYTF	TGTGCCAGCAGCAGGACAGGGTCTAACTATGGCTACACCTTC
TRBV10-3	TRBD1	TRBJ1-1	CAISERRGQGLSTEAFF	TGTGCCATCAGTGAGCGGCGGGGACAGGGGCTTAGCACTGAAGCTTTCTTT
TRBV5-6	-	TRBJ2-3	CASSLPGTDTQYF	TGTGCCAGCAGCTTGCCAGGGACAGATACGCAGTATTTT
TRBV11-3	TRBD2	TRBJ2-1	CASSLWGRGLAGGGEQFF	TGTGCCAGCAGCTTATGGGGGCGGGGACTAGCGGGAGGAGGTGAGCAGTTCTTC
TRBV18	-	TRBJ2-7	CASSPTTTYEQYF	TGTGCCAGCTCACCGACGACTACCTACGAGCAGTACTTC
TRBV7-9	-	TRBJ1-4	CAGGSATNEKLFF	TGTGCCGGAGGGAGTGCAACTAATGAAAAACTGTTTTTT
TRBV11-2	-	TRBJ1-3	CASSRREGRSGNTIYF	TGTGCCAGCAGCAGGCGGGAGGGACGCTCTGGAAACACCATATATTTT
TRBV28	TRBD2	TRBJ2-2	CASISSSGTGELFF	TGTGCCAGCATCTCCTCTAGCGGGACCGGGGAGCTGTTTTTT
TRBV5-1	-	TRBJ2-2	CASSQQQSTGELFF	TGCGCCAGCAGCCAACAACAAAGCACCGGGGAGCTGTTTTTT
TRBV30	TRBD1	TRBJ2-7	CAWRGLRQGDEQYF	TGTGCCTGGAGAGGTCTTCGACAGGGGGACGAGCAGTACTTC